Listed here is a single T cell receptor (beta chain). What it recognizes is unknown. CD4+ cells were split into CD45RA+ naive and CD45RA-negative memory subsets. This sample is part of a study of shared clonotypes between healthy human individuals. Study details: There were three CD4 naive, three CD4 memory, two CD8 naive and one CD8 memory plates per donor.

The protocol was immunoSEQ multiplex PCR, while the TCRdb copy is restricted to in-frame clones and leaves out a portion. The sample has roughly 2,300,000 clones, about 90% seen once. Study-wide results and caveats: Sorted-subset sequencing was shown by rarefaction to be incomplete despite large depth. The study generally estimated greater richness for naive than memory subsets.

V dropped 3 bases and J dropped 6; count of bases not matched to a gene: 6. The CDR3 loop spans 15 amino acids. Germline CDR1 reads MDHEN; CDR2 reads SYDVKM. What was sequenced was naive CD4+ T cells from PBMCs. Subset defined: CD45RA+ positively selected. The gene calls are TRBV28 and TRBJ1-5, with 9 bases lining up with TRBD1. The TCR comes from a man aged 18 to 30 in good health. Some clones in this sample may be carry-over from other donors' samples. The CDR3 loop reads CASSFRDRVSQPQHF. The CDR3 region has the DNA TGTGCCAGCAGTTTTAGGGACAGGGTGAGTCAGCCCCAGCATTTT.